Sequencing of this T cell receptor (beta chain) was carried out in a study of T cell changes during pregnancy in multiple sclerosis. Produced via immunoSEQ multiplex PCR; TCRdb's table is partial and in-frame only. The sample has more than 90,000 clones; roughly 90% are singletons. The CDR3 is 14 residues long. CDR1 is LGHNA and CDR2 is YNFKEQ in the germline V gene. Trimming removed 4 bases from V and 4 bases from J; junction bases left unmatched: 2. The receptor comes from a female donor with multiple sclerosis, enrolled in a pregnancy study. The V call is TRBV4-2, the J call TRBJ2-7; 12 nucleotides agree with TRBD1. Sequences were derived from peripheral blood, sampled in the first trimester of pregnancy. CDR3 protein: CASSLGQGAYEQYF. For the CDR3, the DNA is TGTGCCAGCAGCCTGGGACAGGGGGCTTACGAGCAGTACTTC.